Included here is one T cell receptor (beta chain) sequence, with context. The sample belongs to a study of shared clonotypes between healthy human individuals. CDR3 length: 13 amino acids. CDR1 is MNHEY, CDR2 SMNVEV, per germline (reference sequence). V shed 3 bases and J shed 3 bases, with 8 bases lying between them. Some clones are missing from TCRdb's copy, which holds only in-frame ones; the method was immunoSEQ multiplex PCR. The sample lists approximately 1.9 million clones, 80% to 95% seen once, with approximately 1.7% in the top ten. Selected positively for CCR7 and CD45RO-negative, naive CD8 cells excluded terminally differentiated effector memory CD45RA+ cells.

Sequencing was done on a sample of naive CD8+ T cells from PBMCs. The receptor comes from a man younger than 30 in good health. Some clones in this sample may be carry-over from other donors' samples. The genes are TRBV27 and TRBJ2-5; D unclear. The CDR3: CASSFQAKETQYF. CDR3 nucleotide sequence: TGTGCCAGCAGTTTTCAGGCGAAAGAGACCCAGTACTTC.